The 5 T cell receptor beta chains in this list originate from one sample, sequenced in a study of OX40 agonist ivuxolimab in advanced cancers. Repertoires were generated with immunoSEQ multiplex PCR, while TCRdb's copy carries only in-frame clones and drops some. The data show fewer than 75,000 clones, 88% seen once. Sequenced material: CD4+ or CD8+ T cells sorted from blood, taken in a trial of the OX40 agonist ivuxolimab. These receptors all come from an adult with an advanced solid tumor such as melanoma, head and neck, liver or kidney cancer.

The CDR3 DNA reads TGTGCCAGCAAAAAGAACAGGGACAACTATGGCTACACCTTC. Amino acid sequence: CASKKNRDNYGYTF. The chain carries TRBV2 and TRBJ1-2; maybe TRBD1 (6 bases). Between the trimmed V and J ends, which lost 7 bases and 2 bases, there was a span of 14 bases. Germline CDR1 and CDR2: SNHLY and FYNNEI. The CDR3 sequence is 14 residues long.

The gene calls are TRBV28 and TRBJ2-3; 11 nucleotides line up with TRBD2. The V gene end was trimmed by 4 bases and the J gene end by 4 bases; junction bases not matched to a gene: 7. Germline-derived CDR1 and CDR2 are MDHEN and SYDVKM. The CDR3 totals 16 residues. The CDR3 bases are TGTGCCAGCAGTTCCCGACTAGCGGGAATCTCAGATACGCAGTATTTT. It codes for CASSSRLAGISDTQYF.

In nucleotides, the CDR3 is TGCAGCGTTGCGAAGGGCCAGAACACCGGGGAGCTGTTTTTT. Its translation: CSVAKGQNTGELFF. This chain connects TRBV29-1 to TRBJ2-2; no definite D call. The V gene's germline CDR1 is SQVTM and CDR2 ANQGSEA. Trimming removed 4 bases from V and 1 base from J, with 10 bases in between. The CDR3 length is 14 residues.

This chain uses TRBV5-1 with TRBJ1-6; tentative D call: TRBD1 (5 bases). The V and J ends lost 4 bases and 6 bases respectively, with 11 bases between them. This CDR3 has 14 residues. Per germline, CDR1 SGHRS and CDR2 YFSETQ. This CDR3 is CASSLRAPNSPLHF. The CDR3 DNA follows: TGCGCCAGCAGCCTCAGGGCGCCTAATTCACCCCTCCACTTT.

The gene calls are TRBV6-6 and TRBJ1-2; TRBD1 might be the D (5 bases). Deletions cut 6 bases from V and 0 bases from J, with 8 bases between. The length of the CDR3 is 13 residues. In germline, CDR1 is MNHNY, CDR2 SVGAGI (reference sequence). The DNA for the CDR3 is TGTGCCAGCAGCCGACAGCCTAACTATGGCTACACCTTC. It codes for CASSRQPNYGYTF.